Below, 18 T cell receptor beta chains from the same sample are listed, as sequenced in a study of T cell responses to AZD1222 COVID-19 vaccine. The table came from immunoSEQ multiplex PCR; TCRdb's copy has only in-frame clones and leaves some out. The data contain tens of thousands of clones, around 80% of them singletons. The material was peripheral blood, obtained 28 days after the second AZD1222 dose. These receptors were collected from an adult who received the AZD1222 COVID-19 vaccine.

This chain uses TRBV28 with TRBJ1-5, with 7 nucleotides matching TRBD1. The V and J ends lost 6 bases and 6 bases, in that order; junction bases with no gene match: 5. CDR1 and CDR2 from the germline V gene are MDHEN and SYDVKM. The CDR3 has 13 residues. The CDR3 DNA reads TGTGCCAGCAGCGCGACAGGGTTTCAGCCCCAGCATTTT. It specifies CASSATGFQPQHF.

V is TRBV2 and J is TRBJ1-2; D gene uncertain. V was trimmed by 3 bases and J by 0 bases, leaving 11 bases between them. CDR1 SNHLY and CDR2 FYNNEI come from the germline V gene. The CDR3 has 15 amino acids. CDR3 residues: CASSEGSASNYGYTF. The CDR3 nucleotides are TGTGCCAGCAGTGAGGGGTCAGCATCTAACTATGGCTACACCTTC.

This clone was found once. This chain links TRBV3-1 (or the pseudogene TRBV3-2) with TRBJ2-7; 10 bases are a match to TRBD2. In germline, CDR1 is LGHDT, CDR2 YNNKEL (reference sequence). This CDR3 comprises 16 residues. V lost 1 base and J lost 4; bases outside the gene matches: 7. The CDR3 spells CASSQGSASGRYEQYF. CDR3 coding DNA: TGTGCCAGCAGCCAAGGATCTGCTAGCGGGAGATACGAGCAGTACTTC.

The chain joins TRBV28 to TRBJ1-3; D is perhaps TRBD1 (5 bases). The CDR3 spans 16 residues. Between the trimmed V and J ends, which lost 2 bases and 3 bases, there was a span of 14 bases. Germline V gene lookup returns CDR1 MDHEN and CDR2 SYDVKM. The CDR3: CASSLGGDVDGNTIYF. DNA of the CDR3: TGTGCCAGCAGTTTAGGGGGGGACGTGGATGGAAACACCATATATTTT. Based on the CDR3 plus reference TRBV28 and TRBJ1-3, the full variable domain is DVKVTQSSRYLVKRTGEKVFLECVQDMDHENMFWYRQDPGLGLRLIYFSYDVKMKEKGDIPEGYSVSREKKERFSLILESASTNQTSMYLCASSLGGDVDGNTIYFGEGSWLTVV.

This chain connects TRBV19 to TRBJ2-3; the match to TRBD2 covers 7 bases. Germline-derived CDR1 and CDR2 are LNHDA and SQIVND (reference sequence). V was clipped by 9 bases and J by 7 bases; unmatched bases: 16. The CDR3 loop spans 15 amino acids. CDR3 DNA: TGTGCCAGCCAGTCCTATGCGGCTAGCGGATATACGCAGTATTTT. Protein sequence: CASQSYAASGYTQYF.

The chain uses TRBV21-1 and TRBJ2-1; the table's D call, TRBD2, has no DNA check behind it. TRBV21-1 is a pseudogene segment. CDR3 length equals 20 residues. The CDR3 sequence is CASSKGGASGDVSSYNEQFF. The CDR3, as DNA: TGTGCCAGCAGCAAAGGTGGGGCTAGCGGGGATGTGAGCTCCTACAATGAGCAGTTCTTC.

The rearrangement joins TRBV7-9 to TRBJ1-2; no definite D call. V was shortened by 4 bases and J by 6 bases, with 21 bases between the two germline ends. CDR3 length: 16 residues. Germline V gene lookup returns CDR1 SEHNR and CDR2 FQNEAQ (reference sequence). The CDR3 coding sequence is TGTGCCAGCAGCTCACCGATCCGACATGTTTCGGATGGCTACACCTTC. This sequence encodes CASSSPIRHVSDGYTF.

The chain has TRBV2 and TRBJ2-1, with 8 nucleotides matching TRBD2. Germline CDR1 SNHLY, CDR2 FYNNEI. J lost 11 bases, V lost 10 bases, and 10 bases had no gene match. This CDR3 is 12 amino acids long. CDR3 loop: CAIRGSGVQQFF. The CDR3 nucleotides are TGTGCCATAAGAGGTAGCGGGGTTCAGCAGTTCTTC.

The CDR3 region has the DNA TGCGCCAGCCTTGACAGGGCCAATCAGCCCCAGCATTTT. Its protein is CASLDRANQPQHF. The gene calls are TRBV10-1 and TRBJ1-5; 7 bases map to TRBD1. J was trimmed by 3 bases and V by 8 bases; bases with no gene match: 4. Germline V gives CDR1 WNHNN, CDR2 SYGVQD (reference sequence). The CDR3 sequence is 13 residues long.

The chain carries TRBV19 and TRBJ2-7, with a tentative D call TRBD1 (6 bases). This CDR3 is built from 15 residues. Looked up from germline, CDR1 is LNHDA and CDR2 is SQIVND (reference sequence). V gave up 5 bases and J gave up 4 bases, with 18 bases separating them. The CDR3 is CASSPSLGTHYEQYF. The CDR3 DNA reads TGTGCCAGTAGTCCGTCCCTCGGGACACATTACGAGCAGTACTTC. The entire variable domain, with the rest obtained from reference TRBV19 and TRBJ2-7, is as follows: DGGITQSPKYLFRKEGQNVTLSCEQNLNHDAMYWYRQDPGQGLRLIYYSQIVNDFQKGDIAEGYSVSREKKESFPLTVTSAQKNPTAFYLCASSPSLGTHYEQYFGPGTRLTVT.

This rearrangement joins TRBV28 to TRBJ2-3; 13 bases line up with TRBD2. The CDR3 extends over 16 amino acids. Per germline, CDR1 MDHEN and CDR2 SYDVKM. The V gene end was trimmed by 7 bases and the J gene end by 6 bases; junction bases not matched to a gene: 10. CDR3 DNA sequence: TGTGCCAGCATTTATAAGGGACTAGCGGGAAAGGATACGCAGTATTTT. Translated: CASIYKGLAGKDTQYF.

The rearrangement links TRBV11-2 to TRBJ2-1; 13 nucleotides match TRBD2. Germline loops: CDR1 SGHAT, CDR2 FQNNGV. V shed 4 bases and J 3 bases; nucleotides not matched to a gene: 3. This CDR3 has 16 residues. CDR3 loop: CASSSGTSGDYNEQFF. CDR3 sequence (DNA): TGTGCCAGCAGCTCGGGGACTAGCGGGGACTACAATGAGCAGTTCTTC.

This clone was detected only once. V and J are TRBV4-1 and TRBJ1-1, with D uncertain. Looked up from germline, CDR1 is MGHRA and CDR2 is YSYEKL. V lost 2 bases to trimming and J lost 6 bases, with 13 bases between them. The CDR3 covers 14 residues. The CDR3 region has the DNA TGCGCCAGCAGCCAATTGGATCGAAGACCTGAAGCTTTCTTT. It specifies CASSQLDRRPEAFF.

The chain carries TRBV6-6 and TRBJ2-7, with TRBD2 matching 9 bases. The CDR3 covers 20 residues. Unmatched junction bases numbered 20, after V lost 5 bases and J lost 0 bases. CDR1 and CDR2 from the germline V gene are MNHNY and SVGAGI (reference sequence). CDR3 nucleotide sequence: TGTGCCAGCAGTCCTTCCCCTAGCGGGGAGTCGCATAAGAGCTCCTACGAGCAGTACTTC. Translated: CASSPSPSGESHKSSYEQYF.

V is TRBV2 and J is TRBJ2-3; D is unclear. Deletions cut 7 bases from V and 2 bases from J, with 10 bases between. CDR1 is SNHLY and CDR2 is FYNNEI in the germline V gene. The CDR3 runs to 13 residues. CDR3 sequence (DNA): TGTGCCAGCAAGGAAAGTTTCACAGATACGCAGTATTTT. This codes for CASKESFTDTQYF.

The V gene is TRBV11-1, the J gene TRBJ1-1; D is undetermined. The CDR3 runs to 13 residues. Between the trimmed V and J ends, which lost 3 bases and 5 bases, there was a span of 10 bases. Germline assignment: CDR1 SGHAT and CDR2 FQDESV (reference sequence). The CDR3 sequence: CASSFVSGTEAFF. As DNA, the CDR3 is TGTGCCAGCAGCTTCGTATCCGGGACTGAAGCTTTCTTT.

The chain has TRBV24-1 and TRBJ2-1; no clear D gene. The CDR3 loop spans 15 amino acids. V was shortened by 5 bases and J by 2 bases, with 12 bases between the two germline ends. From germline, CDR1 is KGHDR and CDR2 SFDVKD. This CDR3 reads CATSANGIAYNEQFF. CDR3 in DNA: TGTGCCACCAGTGCAAACGGAATAGCCTACAATGAGCAGTTCTTC.

The CDR3 region is CASSWGDGTEAFF. For the CDR3, the DNA is TGTGCCAGCAGTTGGGGGGATGGGACTGAAGCTTTCTTT. This chain uses TRBV25-1 with TRBJ1-1, with a tentative D call TRBD1 (5 bases). The V and J ends lost 5 bases and 5 bases respectively, with 12 bases between them. This CDR3 spans 13 amino acids. Germline values: CDR1 MGHDK, CDR2 SYGVNS.